The sequence of this TCR beta chain was determined in a study of beta chain features in type 1 diabetes. Comments on this clone: As yet, its antigen is unknown.

V was clipped by 0 bases and J by 8 bases, with 13 bases between them. This CDR3 has 15 amino acids. Germline-derived CDR1 and CDR2 are LNHNV and YYDKDF (reference sequence). Every bit of the isolated RNA underwent reverse transcription, so sequencing read expressed TCRB transcripts. Only in-frame clones appear in the TCRdb table, and some are missing; sequencing was by immunoSEQ multiplex PCR. The sample consists of some 900,000 clones, 17% of them appearing once. Study-level findings and limits: VDJ junctions from type 1 diabetes patients carried fewer insertions and larger deletions. Healthy donors had naive, central memory and Treg TCRB repertoires that appeared less similar than those seen among patients. Any PCR bias toward short templates would affect both groups alike.

Sort purity for all populations was recorded as exceeding 98%. V gene TRBV15 combines with J gene TRBJ1-4; D is possibly TRBD1 (5 bases). The material sequenced was naive CD4+ T cells from blood. The clonotype originates from a woman aged 18-29 years in good health. The CDR3 protein is CATSREDKGREKLFF. CDR3 in DNA: TGTGCCACCAGCAGAGAGGACAAAGGACGGGAAAAACTGTTTTTT. Variable domain in full (rest from reference TRBV15 and TRBJ1-4): DAMVIQNPRYQVTQFGKPVTLSCSQTLNHNVMYWYQQKSSQAPKLLFHYYDKDFNNEADTPDNFQSRRPNTSFCFLDIRSPGLGDTAMYLCATSREDKGREKLFFGSGTQLSVL.